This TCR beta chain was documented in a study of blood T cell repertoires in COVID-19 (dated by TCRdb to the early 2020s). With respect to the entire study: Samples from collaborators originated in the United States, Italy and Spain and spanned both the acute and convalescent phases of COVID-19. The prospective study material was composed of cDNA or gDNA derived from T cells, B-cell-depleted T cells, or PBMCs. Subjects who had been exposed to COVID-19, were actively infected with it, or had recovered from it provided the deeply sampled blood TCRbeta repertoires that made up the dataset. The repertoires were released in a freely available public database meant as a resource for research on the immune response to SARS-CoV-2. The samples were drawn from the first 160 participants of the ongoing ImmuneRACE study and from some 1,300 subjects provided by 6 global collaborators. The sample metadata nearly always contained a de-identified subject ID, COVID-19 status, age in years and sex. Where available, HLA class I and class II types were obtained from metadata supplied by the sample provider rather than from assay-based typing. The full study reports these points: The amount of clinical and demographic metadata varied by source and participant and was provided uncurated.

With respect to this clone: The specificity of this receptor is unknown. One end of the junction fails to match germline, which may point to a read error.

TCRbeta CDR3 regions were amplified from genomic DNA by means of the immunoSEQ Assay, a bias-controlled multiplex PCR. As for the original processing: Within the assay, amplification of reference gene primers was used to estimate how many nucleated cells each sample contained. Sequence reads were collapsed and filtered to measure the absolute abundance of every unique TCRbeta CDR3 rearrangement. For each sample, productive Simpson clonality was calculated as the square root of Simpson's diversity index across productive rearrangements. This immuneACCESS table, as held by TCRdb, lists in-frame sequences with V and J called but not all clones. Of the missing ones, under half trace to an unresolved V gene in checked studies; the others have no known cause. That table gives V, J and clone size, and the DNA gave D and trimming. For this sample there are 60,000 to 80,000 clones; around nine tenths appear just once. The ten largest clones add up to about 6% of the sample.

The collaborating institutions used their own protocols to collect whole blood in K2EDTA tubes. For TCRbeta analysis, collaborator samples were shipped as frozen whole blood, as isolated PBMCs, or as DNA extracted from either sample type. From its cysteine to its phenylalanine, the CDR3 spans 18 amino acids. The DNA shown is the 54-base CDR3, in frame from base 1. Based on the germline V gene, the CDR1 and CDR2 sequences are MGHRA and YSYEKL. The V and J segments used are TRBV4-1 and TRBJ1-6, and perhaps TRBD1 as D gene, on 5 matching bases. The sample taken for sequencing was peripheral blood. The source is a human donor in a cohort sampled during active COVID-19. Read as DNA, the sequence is TGCGCCAGCAGCGAAGAAGCCCCTGGCGCAGGGCCCTATTCACCCCTCCACTTT. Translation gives CASSEEAPGAGPYSPLHF.